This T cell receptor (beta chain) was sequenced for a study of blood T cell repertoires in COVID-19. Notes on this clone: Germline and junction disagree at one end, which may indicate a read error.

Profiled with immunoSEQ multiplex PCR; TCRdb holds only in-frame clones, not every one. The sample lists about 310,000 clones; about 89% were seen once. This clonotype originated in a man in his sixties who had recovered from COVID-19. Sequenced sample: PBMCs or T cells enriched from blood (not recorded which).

CDR3 in amino acids: CASSLRGLESDTQYF. The CDR3, as DNA: TGTGCTAGCAGCCTCCGAGGACTAGAGAGCGATACGCAGTATTTT. The gene calls are TRBV7-7 and TRBJ2-3; 7 bases fit TRBD2. The CDR3 length is 15 residues. Germline V gene data show CDR1 as SSHAT and CDR2 as FNYEAQ (reference sequence).